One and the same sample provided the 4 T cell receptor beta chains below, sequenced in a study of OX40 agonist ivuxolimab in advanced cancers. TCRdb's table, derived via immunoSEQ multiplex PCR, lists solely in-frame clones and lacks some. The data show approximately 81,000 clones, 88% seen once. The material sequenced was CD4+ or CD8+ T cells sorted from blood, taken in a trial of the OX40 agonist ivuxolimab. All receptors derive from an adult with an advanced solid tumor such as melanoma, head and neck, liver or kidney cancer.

Written as DNA, the CDR3 is TGTGCCAGCAGCGCCCGGGACACTGAAGCTTTCTTT. Translating it yields CASSARDTEAFF. The chain couples TRBV9 to TRBJ1-1; D is unclear. Per germline, CDR1 SGDLS and CDR2 YYNGEE. CDR3 length: 12 amino acids. V dropped 3 bases and J dropped 3 bases, with 6 bases sitting between them.

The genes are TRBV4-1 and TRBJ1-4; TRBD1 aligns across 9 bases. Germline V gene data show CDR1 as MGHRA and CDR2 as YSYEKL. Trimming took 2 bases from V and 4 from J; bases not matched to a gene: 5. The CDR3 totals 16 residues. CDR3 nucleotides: TGCGCCAGCAGCCAACGGCGGACAGGGGTTAATGAAAAACTGTTTTTT. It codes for CASSQRRTGVNEKLFF.

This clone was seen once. In DNA, the CDR3 is TGTGCCAGCAGCTTAGATACAGGGGGGACGAGGTCCCAAGAGACCCAGTACTTC. Residues: CASSLDTGGTRSQETQYF. V usage is TRBV5-8 and J usage is TRBJ2-5; 8 nucleotides line up with TRBD1. Germline CDR1 is SGHTS and CDR2 is YDEGEE. J was trimmed by 1 base and V by 2 bases; bases with no gene match: 13. This CDR3 contains 18 residues. Complete variable domain (other parts from reference TRBV5-8 and TRBJ2-5): EAGVTQSPTHLIKTRGQQATLRCSPISGHTSVYWYQQALGLGLQFLLWYDEGEERNRGNFPPRFSGRQFPNYSSELNVNALELEDSALYLCASSLDTGGTRSQETQYFGPGTRLLVL.

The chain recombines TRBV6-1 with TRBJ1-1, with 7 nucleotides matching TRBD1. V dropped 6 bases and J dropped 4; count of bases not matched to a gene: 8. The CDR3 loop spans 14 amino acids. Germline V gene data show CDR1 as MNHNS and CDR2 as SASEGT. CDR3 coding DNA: TGTGCCAGCAGCCTACAGGGGCGGGGCACTGAAGCTTTCTTT. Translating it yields CASSLQGRGTEAFF.